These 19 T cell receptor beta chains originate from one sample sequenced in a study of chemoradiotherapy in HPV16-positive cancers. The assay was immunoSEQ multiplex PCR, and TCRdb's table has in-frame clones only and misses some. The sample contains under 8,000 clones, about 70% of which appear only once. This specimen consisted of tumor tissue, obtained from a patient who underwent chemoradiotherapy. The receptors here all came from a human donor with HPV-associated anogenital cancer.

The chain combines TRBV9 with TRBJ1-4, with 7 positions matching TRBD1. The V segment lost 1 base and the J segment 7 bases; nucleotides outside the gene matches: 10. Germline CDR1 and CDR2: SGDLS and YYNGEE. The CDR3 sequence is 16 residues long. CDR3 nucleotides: TGTGCCAGCAGCGTACGCCAGGGGGAGGGAGGTGAAAAACTGTTTTTT. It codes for CASSVRQGEGGEKLFF. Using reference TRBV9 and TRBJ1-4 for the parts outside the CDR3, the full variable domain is DSGVTQTPKHLITATGQRVTLRCSPRSGDLSVYWYQQSLDQGLQFLIQYYNGEERAKGNILERFSAQQFPDLHSELNLSSLELGDSALYFCASSVRQGEGGEKLFFGSGTQLSVL.

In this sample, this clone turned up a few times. The CDR3 sequence is CASTPVGGAWYGYTF. The CDR3 DNA sequence: TGTGCCAGCACCCCTGTGGGGGGAGCATGGTATGGCTACACCTTC. The J gene is TRBJ1-2, the V gene TRBV5-4; a weak D match, TRBD1 (5 bases). The CDR3 sequence is 15 residues long. V dropped 6 bases and J dropped 5 bases, with 20 bases sitting between them. Germline V CDR1 and CDR2: SGHNT, YYREEE (reference sequence).

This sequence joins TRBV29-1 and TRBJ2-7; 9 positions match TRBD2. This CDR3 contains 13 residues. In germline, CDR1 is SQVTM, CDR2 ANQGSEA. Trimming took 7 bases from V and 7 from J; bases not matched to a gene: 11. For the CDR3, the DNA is TGCAGCGCCCGGACTAGCGCCTATGGGGAGCAGTACTTC. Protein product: CSARTSAYGEQYF.

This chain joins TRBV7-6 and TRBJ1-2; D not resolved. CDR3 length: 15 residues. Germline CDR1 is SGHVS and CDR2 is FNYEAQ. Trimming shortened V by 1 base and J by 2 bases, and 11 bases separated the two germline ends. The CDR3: CASSLGSDQNYGYTF. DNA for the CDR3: TGTGCCAGCAGCTTAGGTTCTGACCAGAACTATGGCTACACCTTC.

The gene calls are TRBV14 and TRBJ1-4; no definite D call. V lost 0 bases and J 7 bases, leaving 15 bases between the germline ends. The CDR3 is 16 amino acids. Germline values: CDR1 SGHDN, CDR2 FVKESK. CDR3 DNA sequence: TGTGCCAGCAGCCAAGATGCAGGATCCTCGGTTGAAAAACTGTTTTTT. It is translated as CASSQDAGSSVEKLFF.

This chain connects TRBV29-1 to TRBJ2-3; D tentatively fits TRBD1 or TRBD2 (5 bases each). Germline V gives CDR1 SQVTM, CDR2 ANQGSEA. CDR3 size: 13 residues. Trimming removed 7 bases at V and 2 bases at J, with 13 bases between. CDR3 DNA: TGCAGCGCTAACCGGGACGCCACAGATACGCAGTATTTT. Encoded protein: CSANRDATDTQYF.

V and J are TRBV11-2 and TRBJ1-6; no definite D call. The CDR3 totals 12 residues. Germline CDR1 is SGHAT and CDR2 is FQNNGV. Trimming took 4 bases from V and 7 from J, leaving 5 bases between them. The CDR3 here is CASSSPNSPLHF. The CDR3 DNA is TGTGCCAGCAGCTCACCAAATTCACCCCTCCACTTT.

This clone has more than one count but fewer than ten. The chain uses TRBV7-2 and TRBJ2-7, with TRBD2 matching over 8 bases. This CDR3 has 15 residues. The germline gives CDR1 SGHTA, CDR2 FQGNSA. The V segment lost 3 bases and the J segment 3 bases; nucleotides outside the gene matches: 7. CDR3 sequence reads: CASSFLPGLGYEQYF. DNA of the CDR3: TGTGCCAGCAGCTTCCTTCCGGGACTAGGCTACGAGCAGTACTTC.

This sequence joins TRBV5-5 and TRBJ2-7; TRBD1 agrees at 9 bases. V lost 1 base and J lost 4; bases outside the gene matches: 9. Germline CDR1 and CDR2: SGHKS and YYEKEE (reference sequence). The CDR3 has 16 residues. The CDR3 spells CASSLTPGQGIYEQYF. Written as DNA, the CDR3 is TGTGCCAGCAGCTTGACTCCGGGACAGGGAATATACGAGCAGTACTTC.

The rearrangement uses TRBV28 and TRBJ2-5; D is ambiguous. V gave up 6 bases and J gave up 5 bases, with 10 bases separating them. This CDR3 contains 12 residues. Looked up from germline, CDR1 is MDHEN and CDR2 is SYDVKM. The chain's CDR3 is CASRAREETQYF. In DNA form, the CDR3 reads TGTGCCAGCAGGGCAAGAGAGGAGACCCAGTACTTC.

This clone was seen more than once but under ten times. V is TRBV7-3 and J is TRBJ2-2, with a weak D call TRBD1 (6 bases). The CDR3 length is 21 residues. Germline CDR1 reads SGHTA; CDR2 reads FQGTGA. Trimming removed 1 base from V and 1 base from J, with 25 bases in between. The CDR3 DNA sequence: TGTGCCAGCAGCTTAAACTTTGGGGCAAAGAAGGACAGCAGGAACACCGGGGAGCTGTTTTTT. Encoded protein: CASSLNFGAKKDSRNTGELFF.

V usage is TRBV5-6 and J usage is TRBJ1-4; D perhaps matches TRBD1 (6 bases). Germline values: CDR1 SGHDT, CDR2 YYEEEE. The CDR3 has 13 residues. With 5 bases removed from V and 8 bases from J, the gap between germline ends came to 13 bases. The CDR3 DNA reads TGTGCCAGCAGTTACAGGGTGGAGGAAAAACTGTTTTTT. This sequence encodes CASSYRVEEKLFF.

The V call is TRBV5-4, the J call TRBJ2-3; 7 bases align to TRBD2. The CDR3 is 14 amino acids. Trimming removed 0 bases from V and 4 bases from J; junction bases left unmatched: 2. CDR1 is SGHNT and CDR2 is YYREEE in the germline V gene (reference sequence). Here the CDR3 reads CASSLVLASDTQYF. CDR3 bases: TGTGCCAGCAGCTTGGTACTAGCGTCAGATACGCAGTATTTT.

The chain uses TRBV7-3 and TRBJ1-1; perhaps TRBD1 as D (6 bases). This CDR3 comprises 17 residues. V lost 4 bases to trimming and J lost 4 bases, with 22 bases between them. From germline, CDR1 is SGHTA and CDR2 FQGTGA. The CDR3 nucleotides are TGTGCCAGCAGCTCATACCCAATTAGGGGGTCCAGCACTGAAGCTTTCTTT. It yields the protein CASSSYPIRGSSTEAFF.

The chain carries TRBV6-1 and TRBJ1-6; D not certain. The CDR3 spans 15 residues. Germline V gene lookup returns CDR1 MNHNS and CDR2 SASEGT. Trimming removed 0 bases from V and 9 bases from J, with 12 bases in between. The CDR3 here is CASSEAFGMGSPLHF. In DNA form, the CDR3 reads TGTGCCAGCAGTGAAGCTTTTGGGATGGGTTCACCCCTCCACTTT.

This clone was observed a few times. CDR3 protein: CASSLLAGANEKLFF. In nucleotides, the CDR3 is TGTGCCAGCAGCTTGTTGGCGGGTGCTAATGAAAAACTGTTTTTT. The V gene is TRBV5-6, the J gene TRBJ1-4; D not certain. In germline, CDR1 is SGHDT, CDR2 YYEEEE. Trimming took 1 base from V and 3 from J, leaving 10 bases between them. CDR3 size: 15 residues.

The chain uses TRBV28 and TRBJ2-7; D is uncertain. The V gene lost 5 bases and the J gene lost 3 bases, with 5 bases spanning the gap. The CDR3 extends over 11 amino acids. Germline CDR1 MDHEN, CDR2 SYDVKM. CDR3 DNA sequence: TGTGCCAGCAGTCTCCACTACGAGCAGTACTTC. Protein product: CASSLHYEQYF.

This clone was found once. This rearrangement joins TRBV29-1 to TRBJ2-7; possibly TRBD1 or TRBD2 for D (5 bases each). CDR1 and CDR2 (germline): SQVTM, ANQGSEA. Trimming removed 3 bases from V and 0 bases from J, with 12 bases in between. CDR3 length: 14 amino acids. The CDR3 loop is CSVDMGVSSYEQYF. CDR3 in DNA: TGCAGCGTTGATATGGGGGTCAGCTCCTACGAGCAGTACTTC.

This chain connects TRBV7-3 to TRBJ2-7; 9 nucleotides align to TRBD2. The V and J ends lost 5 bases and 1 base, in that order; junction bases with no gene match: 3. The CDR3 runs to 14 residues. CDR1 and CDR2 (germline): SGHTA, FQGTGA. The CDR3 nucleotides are TGTGCCAGCAGCCAGACTAGCGGATCCTACGAGCAGTACTTC. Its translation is CASSQTSGSYEQYF.